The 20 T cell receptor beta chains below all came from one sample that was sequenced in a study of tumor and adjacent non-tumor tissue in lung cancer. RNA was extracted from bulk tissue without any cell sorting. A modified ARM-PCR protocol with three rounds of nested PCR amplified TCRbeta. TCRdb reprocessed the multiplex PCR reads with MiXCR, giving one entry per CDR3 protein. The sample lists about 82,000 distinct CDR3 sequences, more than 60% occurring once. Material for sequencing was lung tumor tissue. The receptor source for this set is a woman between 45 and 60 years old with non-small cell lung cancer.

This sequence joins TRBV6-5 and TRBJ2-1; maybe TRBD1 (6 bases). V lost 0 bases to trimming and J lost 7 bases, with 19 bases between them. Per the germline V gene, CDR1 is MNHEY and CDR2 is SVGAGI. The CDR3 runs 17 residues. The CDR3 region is CASSYSMAEQGVNEQFF. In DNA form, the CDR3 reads TGTGCCAGCAGTTACTCGATGGCGGAACAGGGAGTGAATGAGCAGTTCTTC.

The CDR3 coding sequence is TGTGCCAGCAGGATAGCGTGTCACCCCTACAATGTCCAGTTCTTC. Encoded protein: CASRIACHPYNVQFF. The genes are TRBV6-2 or TRBV6-3 and TRBJ2-1, with D perhaps TRBD2 (5 bases). Germline V gene sequence: CDR1 MNHEY, CDR2 SVGEGT. V was shortened by 6 bases and J by 13 bases, with 25 bases between the two germline ends. The length of the CDR3 is 15 residues.

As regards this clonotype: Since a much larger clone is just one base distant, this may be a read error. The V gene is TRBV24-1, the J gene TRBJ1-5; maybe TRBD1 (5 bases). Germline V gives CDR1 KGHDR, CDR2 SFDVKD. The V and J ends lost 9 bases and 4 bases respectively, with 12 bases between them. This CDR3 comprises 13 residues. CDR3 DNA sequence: TGTGCCACCGGTCGGGGGGGGAATCAGCCCCAGCATTTT. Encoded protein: CATGRGGNQPQHF.

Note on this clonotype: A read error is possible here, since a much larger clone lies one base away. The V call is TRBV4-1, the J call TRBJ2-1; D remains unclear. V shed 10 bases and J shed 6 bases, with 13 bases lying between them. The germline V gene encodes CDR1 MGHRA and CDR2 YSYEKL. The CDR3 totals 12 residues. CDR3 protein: CANRHYGNEQFF. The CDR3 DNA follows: TGCGCCAACCGTCACTATGGCAATGAGCAGTTCTTC.

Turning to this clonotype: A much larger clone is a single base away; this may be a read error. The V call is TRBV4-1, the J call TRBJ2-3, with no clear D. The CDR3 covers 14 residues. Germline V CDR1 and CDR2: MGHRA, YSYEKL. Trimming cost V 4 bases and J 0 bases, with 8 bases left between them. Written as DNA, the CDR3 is TGCGCCAGCAGCCGAGTCGGAAGCACAGATACGCAGTATTTT. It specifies CASSRVGSTDTQYF.

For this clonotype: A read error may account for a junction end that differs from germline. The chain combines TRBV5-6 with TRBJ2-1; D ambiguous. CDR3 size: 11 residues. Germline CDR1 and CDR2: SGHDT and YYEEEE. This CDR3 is CASSFSNEQFF. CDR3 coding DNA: TGTGCCAGTAGCTTTAGCAACGAGCAGTTCTTC. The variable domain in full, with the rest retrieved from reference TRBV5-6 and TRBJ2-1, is DAGVTQSPTHLIKTRGQQVTLRCSPKSGHDTVSWYQQALGQGPQFIFQYYEEEERQRGNFPDRFSGHQFPNYSSELNVNALLLGDSALYLCASSFSNEQFFGPGTRLTVL.

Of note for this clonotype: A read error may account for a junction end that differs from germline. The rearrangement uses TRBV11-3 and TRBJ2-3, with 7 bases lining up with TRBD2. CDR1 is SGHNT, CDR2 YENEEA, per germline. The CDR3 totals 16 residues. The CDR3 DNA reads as TGTACCAGCAGCTTAAGACGGCGGGAGAGTCCAGATACGCAGTATTTT. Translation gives CTSSLRRRESPDTQYF.

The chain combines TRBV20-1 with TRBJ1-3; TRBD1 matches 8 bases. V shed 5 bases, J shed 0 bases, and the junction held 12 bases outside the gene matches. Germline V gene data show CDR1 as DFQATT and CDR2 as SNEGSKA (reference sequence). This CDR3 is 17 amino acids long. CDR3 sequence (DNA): TGCAGTGCTGTTGGACAGGGAGGGATGGGCTCTGGAAACACCATATATTTT. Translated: CSAVGQGGMGSGNTIYF.

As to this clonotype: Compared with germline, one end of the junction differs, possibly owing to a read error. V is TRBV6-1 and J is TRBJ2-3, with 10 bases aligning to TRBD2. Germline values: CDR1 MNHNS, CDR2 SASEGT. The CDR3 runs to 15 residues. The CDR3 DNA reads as TGTGCCAGCAGTGAGATAGCGGGAGGCACTGATACGCAGTATTTT. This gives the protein CASSEIAGGTDTQYF.

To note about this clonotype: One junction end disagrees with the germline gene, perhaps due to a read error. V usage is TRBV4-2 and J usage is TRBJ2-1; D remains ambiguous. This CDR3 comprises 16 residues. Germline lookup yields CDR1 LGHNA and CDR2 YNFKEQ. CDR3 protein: CANNQGLVEYNNEHFF. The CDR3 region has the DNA TGTGCCAACAACCAAGGTTTAGTGGAATACAACAATGAGCACTTCTTC.

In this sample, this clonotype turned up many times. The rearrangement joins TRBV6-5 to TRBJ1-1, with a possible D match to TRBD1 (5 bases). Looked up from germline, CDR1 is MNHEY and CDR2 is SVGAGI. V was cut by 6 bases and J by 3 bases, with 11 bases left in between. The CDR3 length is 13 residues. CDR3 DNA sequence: TGTGCCAGCAGCCCGCGGGGGGACACTGAAGCTTTCTTT. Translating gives CASSPRGDTEAFF.

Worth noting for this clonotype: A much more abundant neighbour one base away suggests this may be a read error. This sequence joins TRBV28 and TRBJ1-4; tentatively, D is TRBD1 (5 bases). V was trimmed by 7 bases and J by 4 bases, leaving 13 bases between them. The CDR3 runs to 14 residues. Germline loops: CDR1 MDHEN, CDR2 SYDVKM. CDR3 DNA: TGTGCCAGCATCCAAGGGGCAAGTAATGAAAAACTGTTTTTT. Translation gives CASIQGASNEKLFF. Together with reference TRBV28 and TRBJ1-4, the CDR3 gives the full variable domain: DVKVTQSSRYLVKRTGEKVFLECVQDMDHENMFWYRQDPGLGLRLIYFSYDVKMKEKGDIPEGYSVSREKKERFSLILESASTNQTSMYLCASIQGASNEKLFFGSGTQLSVL.

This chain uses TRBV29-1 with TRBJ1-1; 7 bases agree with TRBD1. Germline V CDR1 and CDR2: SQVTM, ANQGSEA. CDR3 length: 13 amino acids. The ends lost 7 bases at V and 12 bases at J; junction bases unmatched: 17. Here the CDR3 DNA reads TGCAGCGCTCTGGACAGGTTGGGGACTGAGACTTTCTTT. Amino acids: CSALDRLGTETFF. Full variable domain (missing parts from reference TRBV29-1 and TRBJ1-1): SAVISQKPSRDICQRGTSLTIQCQVDSQVTMMFWYRQQPGQSLTLIATANQGSEATYESGFVIDKFPISRPNLTFSTLTVSNMSPEDSSIYLCSALDRLGTETFFGQGTRLTVV.

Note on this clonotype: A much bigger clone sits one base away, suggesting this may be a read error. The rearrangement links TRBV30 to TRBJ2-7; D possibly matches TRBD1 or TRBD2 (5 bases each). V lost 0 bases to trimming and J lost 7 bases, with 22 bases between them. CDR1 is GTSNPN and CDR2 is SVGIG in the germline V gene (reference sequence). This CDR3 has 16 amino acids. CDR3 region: CAWSVRFGTATREQYF. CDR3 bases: TGTGCCTGGAGTGTCCGCTTCGGGACGGCTACTAGGGAGCAGTACTTC.

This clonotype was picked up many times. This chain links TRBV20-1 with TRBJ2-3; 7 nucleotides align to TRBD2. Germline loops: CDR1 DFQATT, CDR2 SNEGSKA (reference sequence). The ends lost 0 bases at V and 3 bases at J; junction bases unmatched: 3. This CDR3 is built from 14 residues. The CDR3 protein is CSARDVSGTDTQYF. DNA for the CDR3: TGCAGTGCTAGAGACGTTAGCGGGACAGATACGCAGTATTTT.

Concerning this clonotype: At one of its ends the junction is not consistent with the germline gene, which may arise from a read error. CDR3 sequence reads: CNVDRGRTGELFF. CDR3 nucleotides: TGCAACGTTGACAGGGGGAGGACCGGGGAGTTGTTTTTT. V gene TRBV29-1 combines with J gene TRBJ2-2, with TRBD1 matching over 9 bases. Germline V gene lookup returns CDR1 SQVTM and CDR2 ANQGSEA. This CDR3 has 13 residues.

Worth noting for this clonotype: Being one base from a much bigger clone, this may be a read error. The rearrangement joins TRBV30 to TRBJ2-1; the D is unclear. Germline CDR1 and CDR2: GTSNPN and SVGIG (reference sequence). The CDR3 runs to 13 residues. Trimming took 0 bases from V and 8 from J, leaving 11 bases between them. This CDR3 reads CAWSVSPVDEQFF. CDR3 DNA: TGTGCCTGGAGTGTGTCTCCCGTGGATGAGCAGTTCTTC.

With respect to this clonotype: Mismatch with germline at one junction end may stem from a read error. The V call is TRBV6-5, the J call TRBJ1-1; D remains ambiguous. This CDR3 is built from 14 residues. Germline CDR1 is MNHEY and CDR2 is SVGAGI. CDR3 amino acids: CASSYSGRNTEAFF. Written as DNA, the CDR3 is TGCGCCAGCAGTTACAGCGGGAGGAACACTGAAGCTTTCTTT.

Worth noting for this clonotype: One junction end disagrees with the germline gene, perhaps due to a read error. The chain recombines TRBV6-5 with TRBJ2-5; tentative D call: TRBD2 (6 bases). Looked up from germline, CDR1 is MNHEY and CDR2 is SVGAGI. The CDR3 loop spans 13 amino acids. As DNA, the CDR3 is TGTACCAGCAGGATTAGCGGTAAAGAAACCCAGTACTTC. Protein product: CTSRISGKETQYF.

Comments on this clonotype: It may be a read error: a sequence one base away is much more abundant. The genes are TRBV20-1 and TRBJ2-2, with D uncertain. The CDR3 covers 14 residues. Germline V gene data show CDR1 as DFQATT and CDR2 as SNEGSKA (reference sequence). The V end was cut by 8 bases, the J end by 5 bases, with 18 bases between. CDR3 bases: TGCAGTCCTAATTTCGTCGAAGGAACCGGGGAGCTGTTTTTT. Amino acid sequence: CSPNFVEGTGELFF.